The source of this TCR beta chain is a study of T cell repertoires in cytomegalovirus infection. Across the study: Use of recently identified HLA-C-restricted and well-studied HLA-B-restricted CMV epitopes was part of the study.

V was trimmed by 6 bases and J by 1 base, leaving 10 bases between them. The CDR3 sequence is 14 residues long. A single record per CDR3 protein comes from TCRdb applying MiXCR to the reads. The data contain around 100,000 distinct CDR3 sequences, roughly two fifths of them singletons. There are a few counts of this clonotype. Its matching antigen is unknown. The chain combines TRBV12-3 or TRBV12-4 with TRBJ1-5; D not resolved. The sequenced sample was CD8+ T cells from cultured PBMCs, obtained from culture after CMV antigen stimulation. The receptor's source is a human donor in good health (CMV status not recorded). Some clones in this sample may be carry-over from other donors' samples. The CDR3 reads CASSPTVSNQPQHF. CDR3 nucleotide sequence: TGTGCCAGCAGCCCGACCGTAAGCAATCAGCCCCAGCATTTT.